This T cell receptor (beta chain) was found in a study of cytomegalovirus exposure and HLA in healthy donors listed by TCRdb under 2017. With respect to the entire study: An earlier analysis of roughly 630 of the donors reported roughly 270 Gb of sequence data and some 120 million unique TCR beta sequences from about 180 million T cells. A separate validation cohort of approximately 130 different subjects was used in addition to the roughly 700-subject first cohort. An early release that covered around 590 HLA-typed donors contained around 300 gigabases of sequencing data and roughly 84 million unique TCR sequences. To predict cytomegalovirus infection status, the study combined high-throughput TCR immunosequencing, statistical association of individual TCRs with disease status, and machine learning. In an earlier analysis of over 550 of the donors, high-throughput TCR beta sequencing was used to judge whether each TCR beta V gene segment behaved as functional or pseudogenic. In a later analysis, previously published TCR beta repertoires from 666 donors were re-analyzed and high-resolution HLA genotyping was added so that TCR occurrence patterns could be studied. All discovery cohort repertoires had been generated using a single sequencing platform. A later genetic analysis used genome-wide SNP genotypes for about 65% of the 666 donors, treating that subset as a discovery cohort. The number of typed donors differed by locus: roughly 629-630 for A, B, C, DRB1 and DQB1; approximately 520 for DQA1; approximately 600 for DPA1; and 450 to 480 for DPB1. The study aimed to test whether signatures of past pathogen exposure could be identified by cataloging public T cell receptors. The T cell repertoires of several hundred subjects were profiled by immunosequencing and related to cytomegalovirus serostatus. Of the roughly 390 genotyped donors, approximately 81% were placed in the genetic ancestry cluster associated with self-reported Caucasian donors. Donor age, sex, ethnicity and CMV serostatus were collected together with the repertoire data. Both class I and class II loci were covered by HLA typing, at four-digit resolution. Roughly five DR-DQ haplotypes were handled as single units for association and clustering because linkage in the cohort was strong. Rather than drawing on any new phenotypic data, the later analysis identified candidate immune exposures from TCR beta sequences and the way those sequences occurred across donors. Among around 400 genotyped donors of the cohort, an average of around 250,000 unique TCR beta nucleotide sequences was sequenced per donor, of which about 19% were non-productive.

Broader findings and caveats from the paper: V-gene and J-gene trimming of TCR beta chains was associated with a missense DCLRE1C variant in a later genetic analysis, and the association was replicated in an independent cohort. A later analysis associated about 17,000 TCR beta sequences with specific HLA alleles at a false discovery rate of 0.05. According to a later analysis, TCR association rates differed among HLA loci, with DRB1 alleles showing the most associated TCRs and HLA-C alleles showing the fewest. According to the authors, the approach could potentially be generalized to other disease states and immunological phenotypes. In a later genetic analysis, fewer N-insertions in productive TCRs were reported among donors in an Asian-associated ancestry cluster than the 666-donor mean. A group of highly shared sequence variants was considered likely to be a technical artifact of the sequencing pipeline. A later analysis found that HLA-associated TCR beta chains were more clonally expanded and had lower generation probabilities than equally common non-associated chains. A few of the identified cytomegalovirus-associated TCR beta chains were confirmed in vitro to be specific for cytomegalovirus antigens. Sequencing depth was assumed to be roughly uniform across donors in the presence/absence analyses, though that assumption may not hold. This cohort had only TCR beta chains sequenced, and the lack of alpha or paired-chain data limited which features could be detected. Cytomegalovirus status was reported to be diagnosed by the classifier with high specificity and sensitivity in both the original and validation cohorts. A later analysis reported that several top co-occurrence clusters appeared linked to parvovirus B19, influenza, CMV and Epstein-Barr virus. Correlated functional status among segregating V segments might reflect linkage disequilibrium, but an unknown experimental factor could not be ruled out. A further reported finding was that TCR beta sequences accurately predicted the HLA-A and HLA-B alleles for most subjects in the first cohort. Some IMGT-functional V segments, including TRBV6-2 and TRBV6-3, could not be distinguished by the 87-base-pair reads and were therefore excluded. Over 15 rarely observed V segments, including chromosome 9 orphons, were excluded from the earlier analysis of just under 600 of the donors because counts were too low. The study listed 150 to 200 TCR beta chains as associated with cytomegalovirus. In an earlier analysis of 587 of the donors, most TCR beta V segments appeared in productive rearrangements about 87% or about 30% of the time, broadly matching IMGT annotations. The only immune exposure information available for the cohort was CMV serostatus. In a later analysis, most CMV-associated TCR beta chains were found to appear HLA-restricted, with HLA associations seemingly driven largely by CMV exposure. Because some donors lacked HLA typing at each locus, the association tests relied only on the typed subset. Assigning TCR associations to individual alleles was difficult when HLA alleles, especially DR and DQ, strongly co-occurred. Most TCR sequences were seen in very few donors, while some public TCRs were found in many individuals.

Spanning cysteine to phenylalanine, the CDR3 consists of 16 amino acids. Of all the DNA, just the CDR3 is kept, 48 bases in frame from base 1. V and J lose 5 bases and 0 bases, and a span of 15 bases separates them. Reading the germline V gene gives CDR1 SGDLS and CDR2 YYNGEE. As regards this clone: Which antigen it targets is not known. The input lacks base qualities; no much larger clone sits a single base away.

The library was produced with the immunoSEQ multiplex PCR assay. For the multiplex PCR, a mixture combining 60 forward primers for TCR Vbeta segments and 13 reverse primers for TCR Jbeta segments was used. The CDR3 region of rearranged TCR beta genes was amplified from genomic DNA with a multiplex PCR assay. Amplified TCR beta libraries were sequenced as 87-base-pair reads on the Illumina HiSeq System. The authors' analysis ran thus. A later analysis tallied around 87 million unique TCR beta chains across the roughly 610 repertoires, and about 10 million of those chains were shared by two or more donors. Raw reads were error-corrected and collapsed into unique sequences with a nearest-neighbor algorithm that merged closely related sequences to remove PCR and sequencing errors. V, D and J gene segments were assigned by aligning CDR3 sequences to IMGT reference sequences. For a sequence to be retained, at least a six-nucleotide match to both a V gene segment and a J gene segment was required. A rearrangement was called productive if the CDR3 had no stop codons and remained in frame with V and J, and every other rearrangement was called non-productive. CDR3 was defined according to IMGT convention as the region running from the second conserved V-encoded cysteine to the conserved J-encoded phenylalanine. Sequences without an unambiguous match to a single V gene segment were excluded from the earlier analysis of 500 to 700 of the donors. An earlier analysis of several hundred of the donors classified V segments as functional when productive rearrangements were above 56.7% and as segregating when the standard deviation between donors was above 5%. A statistical classification framework was built for diagnosing cytomegalovirus status from the catalog of TCR beta chain sequences. V and J gene assignment, in a later analysis, came from comparing TCR nucleotide sequences with IMGT/GENE-DB human TR gene sequences. A later analysis assigned CDR3 sequences and most-parsimonious VDJ recombination scenarios with the TCRdist pipeline. In a later analysis, each TCR beta chain was defined by its CDR3 amino acid sequence together with its V-gene family, and reads lacking a unique V-gene family were excluded. A later analysis removed 550 to 650 highly shared, low-generation-probability nucleotide sequences to deal with suspected cross-contamination and a sequencing artifact. For each public chain, a later analysis derived a clonal expansion index from normalized ranks of inferred template counts within each repertoire. In a later analysis, generation probabilities were computed with a VDJ recombination model fitted to out-of-frame rearrangements, and the resulting probabilities were checked against IGoR. Hypergeometric tests were used in a later analysis to score TCR-TCR, TCR-HLA and TCR-CMV co-occurrence, with a repertoire-size bias correction applied to the TCR pairs. To estimate false discovery rates, a later analysis permuted the HLA or CMV assignments 20 times. A later analysis grouped co-occurring TCRs with DBSCAN, adding TCRdist sequence similarity when clustering within HLA-allele-positive subsets. Repertoires with fewer than 30,000 or more than 120,000 public chains, plus five repertoires with anomalous nucleotide sharing, were excluded from co-occurrence clustering. Held by TCRdb, this immuneACCESS table contains in-frame sequences only and omits some clones. Under half of the omission traces to an unresolved V gene where checked; the cause of the rest is unknown. For V, J and clone size, that table is used; D and trimming come from the DNA. The sample table contains roughly 160,000 clones; only one count was recorded for approximately 80% of them. The ten top clones hold roughly 10% of the sample.

The cohort comprised approximately 700 healthy bone marrow donors. Cohort members were all nominally healthy when sampled, although unrecorded immune exposures were likely present. The donor was CMV seropositive and was included in the group of 250 to 300 seropositive cohort members. Every donor gave a peripheral blood sample, and the peripheral blood mononuclear cells from that sample were used for TCR beta sequencing. The Qiagen DNeasy Blood Extraction Kit was used to extract genomic DNA from the blood cell samples. This clonotype originated in a man between 18 and 29 years old in good health and CMV-seropositive. The sequenced material came from PBMCs. The chain links TRBV9 with TRBJ1-5; the D segment cannot be called with confidence. The CDR3 region: CASSGGGSYSNQPQHF. The nucleotides are TGTGCCAGCAGTGGCGGAGGGAGCTATAGCAATCAGCCCCAGCATTTT.